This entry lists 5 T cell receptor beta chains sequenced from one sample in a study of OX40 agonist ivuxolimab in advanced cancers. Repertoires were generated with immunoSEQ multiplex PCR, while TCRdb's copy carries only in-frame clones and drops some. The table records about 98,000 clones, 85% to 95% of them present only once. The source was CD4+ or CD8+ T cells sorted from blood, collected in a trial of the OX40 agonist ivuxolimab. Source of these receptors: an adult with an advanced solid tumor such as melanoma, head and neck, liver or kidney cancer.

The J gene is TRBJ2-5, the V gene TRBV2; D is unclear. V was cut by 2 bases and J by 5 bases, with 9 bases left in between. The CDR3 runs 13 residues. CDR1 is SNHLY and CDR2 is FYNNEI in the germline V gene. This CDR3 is CASSEYGSETQYF. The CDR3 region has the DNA TGTGCCAGCAGTGAATACGGGTCTGAGACCCAGTACTTC.

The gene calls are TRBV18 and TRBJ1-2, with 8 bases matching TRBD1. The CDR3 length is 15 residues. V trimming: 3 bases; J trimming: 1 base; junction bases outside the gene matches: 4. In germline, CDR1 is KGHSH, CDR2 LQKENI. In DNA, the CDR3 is TGTGCCAGCTCACCGAGACAGGGGAATAACTATGGCTACACCTTC. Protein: CASSPRQGNNYGYTF.

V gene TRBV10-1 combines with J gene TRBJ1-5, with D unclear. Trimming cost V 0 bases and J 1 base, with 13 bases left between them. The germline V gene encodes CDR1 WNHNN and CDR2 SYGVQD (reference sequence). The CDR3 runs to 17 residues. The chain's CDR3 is CASSESEGPFSNQPQHF. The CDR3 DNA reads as TGCGCCAGCAGTGAGTCTGAAGGGCCCTTCAGCAATCAGCCCCAGCATTTT.

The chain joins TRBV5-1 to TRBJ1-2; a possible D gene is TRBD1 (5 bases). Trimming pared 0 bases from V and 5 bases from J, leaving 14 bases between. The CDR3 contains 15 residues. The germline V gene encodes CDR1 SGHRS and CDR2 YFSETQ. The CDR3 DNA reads TGCGCCAGCAGCTTGGGGGGCCTACGAGGATATGGCTACACCTTC. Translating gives CASSLGGLRGYGYTF.

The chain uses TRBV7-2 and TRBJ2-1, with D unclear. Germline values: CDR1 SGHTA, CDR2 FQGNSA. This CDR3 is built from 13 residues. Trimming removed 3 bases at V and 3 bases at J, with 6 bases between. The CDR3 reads CASSFRLYNEQFF. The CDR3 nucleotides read TGTGCCAGCAGCTTCCGACTCTACAATGAGCAGTTCTTC.